This TCR beta chain was obtained from a study of cytomegalovirus exposure and HLA in healthy donors. The PCR ran on 60 Vbeta and 13 Jbeta primers. Only in-frame clones appear in the TCRdb table, and some are missing; sequencing was by immunoSEQ multiplex PCR. The table has about 140,000 clones, approximately 80% seen once. This CDR3 spans 17 amino acids. CDR1 is SSHAT, CDR2 FNYEAQ, per germline (reference sequence). V lost 5 bases and J lost 0, with 18 bases in between. This sequence joins TRBV7-7 and TRBJ2-3; D may be TRBD2 (6 bases). The specimen sequenced was PBMCs. This receptor was taken from a man in his forties in good health and CMV-seronegative. CDR3 sequence (DNA): TGTGCCAGCAGCGCCGGGCGGGGCGGGACTAGCACAGATACGCAGTATTTT. Its translation is CASSAGRGGTSTDTQYF.